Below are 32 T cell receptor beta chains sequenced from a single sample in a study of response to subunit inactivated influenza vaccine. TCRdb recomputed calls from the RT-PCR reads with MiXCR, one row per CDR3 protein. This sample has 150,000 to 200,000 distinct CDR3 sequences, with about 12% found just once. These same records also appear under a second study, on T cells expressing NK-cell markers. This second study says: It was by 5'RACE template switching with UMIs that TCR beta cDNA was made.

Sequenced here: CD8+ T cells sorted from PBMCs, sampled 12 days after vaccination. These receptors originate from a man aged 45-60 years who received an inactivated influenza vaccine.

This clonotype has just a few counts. CDR3 DNA: TGCAGCGTACACAGGGGCCTTGGGTACGAGCAGTACTTC. This encodes CSVHRGLGYEQYF. V usage is TRBV29-1 and J usage is TRBJ2-7, with 7 bases lining up with TRBD1. Germline-derived CDR1 and CDR2 are SQVTM and ANQGSEA. Trimming removed 6 bases from V and 4 bases from J; junction bases left unmatched: 9. The CDR3 has 13 amino acids.

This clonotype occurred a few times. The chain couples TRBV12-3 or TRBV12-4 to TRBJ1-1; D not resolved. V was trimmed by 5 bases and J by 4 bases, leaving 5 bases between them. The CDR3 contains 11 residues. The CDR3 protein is CASSVSTEAFF. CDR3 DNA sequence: TGTGCCAGCAGTGTCTCCACTGAAGCTTTCTTT.

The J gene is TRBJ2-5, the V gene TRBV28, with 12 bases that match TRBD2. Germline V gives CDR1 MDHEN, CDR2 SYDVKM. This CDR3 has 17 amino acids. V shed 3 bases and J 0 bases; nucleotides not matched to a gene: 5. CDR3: CASSFGLAGLYQETQYF. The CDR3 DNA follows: TGTGCCAGCAGTTTCGGACTAGCGGGATTGTACCAAGAGACCCAGTACTTC.

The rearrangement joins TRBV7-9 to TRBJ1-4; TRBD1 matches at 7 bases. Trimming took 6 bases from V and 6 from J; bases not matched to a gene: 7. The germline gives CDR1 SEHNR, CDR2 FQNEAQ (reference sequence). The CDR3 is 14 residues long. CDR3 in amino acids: CASSYTGTDEKLFF. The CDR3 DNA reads TGTGCCAGCAGTTATACCGGGACAGATGAAAAACTGTTTTTT.

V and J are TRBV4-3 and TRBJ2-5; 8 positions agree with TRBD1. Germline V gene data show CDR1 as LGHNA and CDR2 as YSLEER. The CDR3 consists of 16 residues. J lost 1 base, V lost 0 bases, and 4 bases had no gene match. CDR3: CASSQEDRDGQETQYF. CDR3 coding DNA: TGCGCCAGCAGCCAAGAGGACAGGGATGGCCAAGAGACCCAGTACTTC.

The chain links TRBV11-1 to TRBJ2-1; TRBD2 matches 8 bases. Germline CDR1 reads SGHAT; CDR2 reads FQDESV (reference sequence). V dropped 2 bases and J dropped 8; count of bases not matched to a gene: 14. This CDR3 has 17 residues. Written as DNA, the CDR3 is TGTGCCAGCAGCTTACTCCGTACTAGCGGCCTCGGCGATGAGCAGTTCTTC. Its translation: CASSLLRTSGLGDEQFF.

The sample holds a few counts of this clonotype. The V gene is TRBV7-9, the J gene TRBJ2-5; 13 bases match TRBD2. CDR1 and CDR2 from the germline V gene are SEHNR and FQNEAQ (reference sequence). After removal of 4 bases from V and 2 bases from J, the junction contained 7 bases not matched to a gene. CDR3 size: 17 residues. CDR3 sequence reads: CASSSTWGLAGQETQYF. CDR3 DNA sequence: TGTGCCAGCAGCTCTACATGGGGACTAGCGGGACAAGAGACCCAGTACTTC.

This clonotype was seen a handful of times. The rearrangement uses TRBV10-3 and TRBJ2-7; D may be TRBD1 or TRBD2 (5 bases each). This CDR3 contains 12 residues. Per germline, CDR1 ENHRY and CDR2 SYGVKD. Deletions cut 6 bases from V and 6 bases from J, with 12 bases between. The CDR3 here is CAIRRDGAEQYF. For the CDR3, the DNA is TGTGCCATCAGACGGGATGGGGCCGAGCAGTACTTC.

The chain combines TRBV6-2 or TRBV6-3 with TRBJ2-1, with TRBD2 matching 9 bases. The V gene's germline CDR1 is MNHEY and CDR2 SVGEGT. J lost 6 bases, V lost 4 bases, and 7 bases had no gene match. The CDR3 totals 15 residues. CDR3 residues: CASSSGLADSNEQFF. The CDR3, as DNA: TGTGCCAGCAGTTCGGGACTAGCTGACAGCAATGAGCAGTTCTTC.

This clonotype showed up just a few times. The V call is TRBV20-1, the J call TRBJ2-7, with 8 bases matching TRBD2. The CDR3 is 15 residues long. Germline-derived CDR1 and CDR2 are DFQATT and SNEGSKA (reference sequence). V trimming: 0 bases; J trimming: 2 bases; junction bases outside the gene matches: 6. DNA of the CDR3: TGCAGTGCTAGAGATCGACGGGAGGGCCCCTACGAGCAGTACTTC. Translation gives CSARDRREGPYEQYF.

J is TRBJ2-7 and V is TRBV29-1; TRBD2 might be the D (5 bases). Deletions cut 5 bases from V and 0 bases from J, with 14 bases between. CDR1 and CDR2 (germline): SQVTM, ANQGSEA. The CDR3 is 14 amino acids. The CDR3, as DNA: TGCAGCGTTACCTCAGCGGCCAGCTCCTACGAGCAGTACTTC. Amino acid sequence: CSVTSAASSYEQYF.

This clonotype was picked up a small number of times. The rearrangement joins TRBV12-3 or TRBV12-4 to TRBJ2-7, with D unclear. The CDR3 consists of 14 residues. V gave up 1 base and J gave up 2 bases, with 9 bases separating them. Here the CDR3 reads CASSLDGQTYEQYF. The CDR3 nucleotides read TGTGCCAGCAGTTTAGATGGCCAAACCTACGAGCAGTACTTC.

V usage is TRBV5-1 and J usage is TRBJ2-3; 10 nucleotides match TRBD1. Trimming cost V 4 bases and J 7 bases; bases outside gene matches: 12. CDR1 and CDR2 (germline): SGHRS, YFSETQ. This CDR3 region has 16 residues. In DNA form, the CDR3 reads TGCGCCAGCAGCGGCGGGACAGGGGAATTTTCAAATACGCAGTATTTT. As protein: CASSGGTGEFSNTQYF. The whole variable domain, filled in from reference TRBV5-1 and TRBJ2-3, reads KAGVTQTPRYLIKTRGQQVTLSCSPISGHRSVSWYQQTPGQGLQFLFEYFSETQRNKGNFPGRFSGRQFSNSRSEMNVSTLELGDSALYLCASSGGTGEFSNTQYFGPGTRLTVL.

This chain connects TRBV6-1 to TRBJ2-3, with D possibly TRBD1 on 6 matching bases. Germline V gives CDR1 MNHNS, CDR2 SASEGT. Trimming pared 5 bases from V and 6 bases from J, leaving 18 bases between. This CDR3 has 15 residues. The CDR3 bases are TGTGCCAGCAGTCCGGACAGAGCCCTTCCGGATACGCAGTATTTT. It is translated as CASSPDRALPDTQYF.

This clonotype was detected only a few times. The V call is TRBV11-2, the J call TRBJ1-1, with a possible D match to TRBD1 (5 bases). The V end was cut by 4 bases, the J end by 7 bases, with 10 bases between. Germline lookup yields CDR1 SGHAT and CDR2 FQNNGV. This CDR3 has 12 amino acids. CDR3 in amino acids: CASSYGDGEAFF. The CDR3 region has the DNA TGTGCCAGCAGCTACGGGGACGGTGAAGCTTTCTTT.

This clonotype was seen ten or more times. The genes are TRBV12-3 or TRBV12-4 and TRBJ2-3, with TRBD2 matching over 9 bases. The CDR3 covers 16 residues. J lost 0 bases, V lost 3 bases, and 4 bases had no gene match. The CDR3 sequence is CASSFRTSGSTDTQYF. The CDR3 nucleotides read TGTGCCAGCAGTTTTCGAACTAGCGGGAGCACAGATACGCAGTATTTT.

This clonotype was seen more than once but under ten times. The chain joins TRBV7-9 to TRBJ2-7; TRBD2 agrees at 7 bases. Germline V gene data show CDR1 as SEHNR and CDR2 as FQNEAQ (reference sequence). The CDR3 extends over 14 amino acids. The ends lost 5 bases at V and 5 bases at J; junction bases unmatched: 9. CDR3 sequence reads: CASSPRGEGHEQYF. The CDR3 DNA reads TGTGCCAGCAGCCCCCGGGGGGAGGGCCACGAGCAGTACTTC.

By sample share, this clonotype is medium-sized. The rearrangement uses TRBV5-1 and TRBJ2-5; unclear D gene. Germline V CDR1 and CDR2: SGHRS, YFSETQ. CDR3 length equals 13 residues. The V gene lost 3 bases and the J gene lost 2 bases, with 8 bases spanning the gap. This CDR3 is CASSWTVQETQYF. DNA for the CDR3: TGCGCCAGCAGCTGGACGGTTCAAGAGACCCAGTACTTC.

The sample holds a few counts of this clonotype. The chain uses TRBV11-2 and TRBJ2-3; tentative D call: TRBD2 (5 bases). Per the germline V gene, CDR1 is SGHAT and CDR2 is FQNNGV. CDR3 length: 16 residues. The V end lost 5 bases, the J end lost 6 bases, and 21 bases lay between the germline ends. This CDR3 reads CASSGGKGLFPDTQYF. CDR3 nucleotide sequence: TGTGCCAGCAGCGGAGGAAAAGGGCTTTTTCCCGATACGCAGTATTTT.

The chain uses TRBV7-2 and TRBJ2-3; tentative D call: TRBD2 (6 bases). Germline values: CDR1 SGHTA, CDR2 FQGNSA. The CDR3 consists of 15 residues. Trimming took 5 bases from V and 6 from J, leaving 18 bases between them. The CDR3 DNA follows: TGTGCCAGCAGCCCCTTAGGAGGGCCTTCGGATACGCAGTATTTT. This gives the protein CASSPLGGPSDTQYF.

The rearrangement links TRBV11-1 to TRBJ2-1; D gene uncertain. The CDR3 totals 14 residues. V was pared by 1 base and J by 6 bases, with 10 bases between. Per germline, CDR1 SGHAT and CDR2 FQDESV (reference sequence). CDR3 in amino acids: CASSLGFLGNEQFF. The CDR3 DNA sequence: TGTGCCAGCAGCTTAGGCTTTCTCGGCAATGAGCAGTTCTTC.

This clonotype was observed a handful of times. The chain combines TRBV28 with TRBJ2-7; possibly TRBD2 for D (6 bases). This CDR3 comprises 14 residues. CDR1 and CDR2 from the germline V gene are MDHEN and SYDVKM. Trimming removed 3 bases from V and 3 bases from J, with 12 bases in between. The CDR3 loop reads CASSLNSGDYEQYF. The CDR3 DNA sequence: TGTGCCAGCAGTTTGAATTCGGGGGACTACGAGCAGTACTTC. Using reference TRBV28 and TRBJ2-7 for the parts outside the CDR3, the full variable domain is DVKVTQSSRYLVKRTGEKVFLECVQDMDHENMFWYRQDPGLGLRLIYFSYDVKMKEKGDIPEGYSVSREKKERFSLILESASTNQTSMYLCASSLNSGDYEQYFGPGTRLTVT.

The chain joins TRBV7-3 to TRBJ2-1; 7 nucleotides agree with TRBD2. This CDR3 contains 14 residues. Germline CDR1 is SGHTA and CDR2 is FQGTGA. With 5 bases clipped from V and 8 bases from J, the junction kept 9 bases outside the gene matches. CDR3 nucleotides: TGTGCCAGCAGCGGGGGGGACTGGGGAGATGAGCAGTTCTTC. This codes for CASSGGDWGDEQFF.

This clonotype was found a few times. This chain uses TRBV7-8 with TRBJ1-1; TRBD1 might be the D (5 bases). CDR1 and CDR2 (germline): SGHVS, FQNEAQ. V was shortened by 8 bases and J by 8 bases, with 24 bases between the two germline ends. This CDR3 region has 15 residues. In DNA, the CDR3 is TGTGCCAGCGTGGGACTAGGGCCACCCGGTAGCGAAGCTTTCTTT. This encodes CASVGLGPPGSEAFF. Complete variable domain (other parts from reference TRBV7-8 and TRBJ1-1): GAGVSQSPRYKVAKRGQDVALRCDPISGHVSLFWYQQALGQGPEFLTYFQNEAQLDKSGLPSDRFFAERPEGSVSTLKIQRTQQEDSAVYLCASVGLGPPGSEAFFGQGTRLTVV.

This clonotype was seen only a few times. The CDR3 region is CASSFLNRDTQYF. CDR3 sequence (DNA): TGTGCCAGCAGTTTTTTGAACAGAGATACGCAGTATTTT. The chain uses TRBV12-3 or TRBV12-4 and TRBJ2-3; the D is unclear. With 3 bases removed from V and 5 bases from J, the gap between germline ends came to 9 bases. The CDR3 length is 13 residues.

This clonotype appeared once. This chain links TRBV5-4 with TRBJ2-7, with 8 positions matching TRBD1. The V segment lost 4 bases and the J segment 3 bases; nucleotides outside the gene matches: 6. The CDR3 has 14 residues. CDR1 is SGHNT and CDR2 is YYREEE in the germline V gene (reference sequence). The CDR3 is CASSHRDRIYEQYF. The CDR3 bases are TGTGCCAGCAGCCACCGGGACAGGATCTACGAGCAGTACTTC.

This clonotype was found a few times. CDR3 bases: TGTGCCAGCAGTAACGGAGATACGCAGTATTTT. It codes for CASSNGDTQYF. The chain joins TRBV6-5 to TRBJ2-3; no reliable D call. CDR3 length: 11 amino acids. Germline V lookup: CDR1 MNHEY, CDR2 SVGAGI. Trimming took off 5 bases at V and 5 bases at J, with 5 bases between the two ends.

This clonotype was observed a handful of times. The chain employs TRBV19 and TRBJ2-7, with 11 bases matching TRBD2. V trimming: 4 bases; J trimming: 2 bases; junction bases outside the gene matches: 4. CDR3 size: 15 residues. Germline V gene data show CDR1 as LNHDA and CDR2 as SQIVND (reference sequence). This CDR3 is CASSTGTSGAYEQYF. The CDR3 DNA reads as TGTGCCAGTAGTACCGGGACTAGCGGCGCCTACGAGCAGTACTTC.

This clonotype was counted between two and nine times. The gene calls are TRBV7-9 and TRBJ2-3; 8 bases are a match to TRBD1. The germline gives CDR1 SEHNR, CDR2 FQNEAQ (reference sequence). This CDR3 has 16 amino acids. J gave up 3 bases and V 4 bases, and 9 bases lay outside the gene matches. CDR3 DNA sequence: TGTGCCAGCAGCTCCGGGACAGGCCAGGGAACAGATACGCAGTATTTT. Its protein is CASSSGTGQGTDTQYF.

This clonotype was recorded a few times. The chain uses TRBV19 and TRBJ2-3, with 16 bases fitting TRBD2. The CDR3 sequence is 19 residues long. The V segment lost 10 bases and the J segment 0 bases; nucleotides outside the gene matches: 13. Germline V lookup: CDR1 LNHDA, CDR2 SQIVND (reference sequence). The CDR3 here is CATHPGLAGGLGSTDTQYF. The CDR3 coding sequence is TGTGCCACTCACCCGGGACTAGCGGGGGGGCTGGGGAGCACAGATACGCAGTATTTT.

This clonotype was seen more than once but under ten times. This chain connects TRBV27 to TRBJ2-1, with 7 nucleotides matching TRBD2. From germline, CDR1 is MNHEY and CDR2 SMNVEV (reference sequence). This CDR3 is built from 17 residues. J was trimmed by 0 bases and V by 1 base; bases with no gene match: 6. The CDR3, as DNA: TGTGCCAGCAGTTTATTGGGTCCGGGGGGCTCCTACAATGAGCAGTTCTTC. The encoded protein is CASSLLGPGGSYNEQFF.

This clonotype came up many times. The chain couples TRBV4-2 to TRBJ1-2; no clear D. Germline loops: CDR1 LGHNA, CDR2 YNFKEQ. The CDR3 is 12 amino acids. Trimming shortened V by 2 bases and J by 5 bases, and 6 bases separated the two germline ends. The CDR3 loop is CASSQRLYGYTF. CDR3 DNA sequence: TGTGCCAGCAGCCAACGGTTATATGGCTACACCTTC.